Detailed here is one T cell receptor (beta chain). The antigen is not known. These data are taken from a study of T-cell memory formation after mild COVID-19. V dropped 4 bases and J dropped 9 bases, with 18 bases sitting between them. CDR1 and CDR2 (germline): LGHNA, YSLEER. The length of the CDR3 is 14 residues. Study outcomes and limitations: The second-wave clones peaking on day 37 were not confirmed as SARS-CoV-2-specific.

TCRdb reanalysed the 5' RACE reads using MiXCR and keeps one entry per CDR3 protein. The sample has approximately 210,000 distinct CDR3 sequences, around 17% seen once. This receptor was taken from an adult woman who had mild COVID-19 (a few samples of this study predate the infection). Cell type and time point are not known. The rearrangement links TRBV4-3 to TRBJ1-2, with D maybe TRBD1 (6 bases). Material for sequencing was PBMCs or a T cell subset sorted from them (not recorded which). The DNA for the CDR3 is TGCGCCAGCAGCCTGCGGGACAAGGATTCTAGCTACACCTTC. Encoded protein: CASSLRDKDSSYTF.